Listed here is a single T cell receptor (beta chain). Its antigen is still unknown. The naive CD8 fraction comprised CD45RO-negative cells positively selected for CCR7 and excluded terminally differentiated effector memory CD45RA+ cells. Every subset had its genomic DNA shared out evenly among several immunoSEQ plates. Assay used: immunoSEQ multiplex PCR; TCRdb lists only in-frame clones, some missing. The top ten clones hold roughly 1.2% of a sample with roughly 1,800,000 clones, roughly 94% of them seen once. This specimen comes from a study of shared clonotypes between healthy human individuals. Whole-study results and caveats: Generation probabilities of non-shared clonotypes were lower (relative to those shared by all four donors). Sampling used blood alone; tissue repertoires probably differ.

Trimming left V 4 bases short and J 7 bases short, with 17 bases between. Germline V CDR1 and CDR2: SGHDT, YYEEEE. The CDR3 has 14 residues. Sequencing used naive CD8+ T cells sorted from blood. This clonotype was sampled from a man between 18 and 29 years old in good health. The genes are TRBV5-6 and TRBJ2-5, with TRBD1 as a possible D gene (6 bases). DNA of the CDR3: TGTGCCAGCAGCCCGGACGTGACAGGATGGACCCAGTACTTC. It translates to CASSPDVTGWTQYF.